The 27 T cell receptor beta chains in this list originate from one sample, sequenced in a study of a mutant IDH1 vaccine in newly diagnosed glioma. The antigens of these receptors remain unknown. The table came from immunoSEQ multiplex PCR; TCRdb's copy has only in-frame clones and leaves some out. The profile shows about 31,000 clones, around nine tenths of them singletons. Described time point: week 47, end of study. Each dose of the vaccine consisted of 300 ug of mutant IDH1 20-mer peptide, with topical imiquimod. The starting material was PBMCs, obtained from a glioma patient whose treatment included an IDH1 peptide vaccine. These receptors were collected from a woman in her thirties or forties with glioma.

The chain links TRBV4-3 to TRBJ2-3, with a weak D call TRBD1 (6 bases). V gave up 1 base and J gave up 0 bases, with 11 bases separating them. CDR1 and CDR2 from the germline V gene are LGHNA and YSLEER. The CDR3 is 16 residues long. This CDR3 is CASSQALRGSTDTQYF. In DNA form, the CDR3 reads TGCGCCAGCAGCCAAGCCCTCAGGGGAAGCACAGATACGCAGTATTTT.

The V gene is TRBV6-6, the J gene TRBJ2-1; TRBD1 agrees at 11 bases. Germline assignment: CDR1 MNHNY and CDR2 SVGAGI (reference sequence). The CDR3 covers 15 residues. The V segment lost 2 bases and the J segment 7 bases; nucleotides outside the gene matches: 4. CDR3 DNA: TGTGCCAGCAGTTACAGGACAGGGGGCTCGAATGAGCAGTTCTTC. Residues: CASSYRTGGSNEQFF.

This clone was observed a single time. The gene calls are TRBV5-1 and TRBJ2-1; 7 bases line up with TRBD2. Trimming removed 1 base from V and 0 bases from J; junction bases left unmatched: 4. The V gene's germline CDR1 is SGHRS and CDR2 YFSETQ. The CDR3 totals 16 residues. Here the CDR3 reads CASSLLGGGSYNEQFF. The DNA for the CDR3 is TGCGCCAGCAGCTTGCTTGGCGGGGGCTCCTACAATGAGCAGTTCTTC.

V usage is TRBV2 and J usage is TRBJ1-3, with no clear D. Trimming left V 3 bases short and J 4 bases short, with 7 bases between. Per the germline V gene, CDR1 is SNHLY and CDR2 is FYNNEI. CDR3 length: 13 residues. The CDR3 region has the DNA TGTGCCAGCAGTGACTCTTGGGGAAACACCATATATTTT. The encoded protein is CASSDSWGNTIYF.

The chain couples TRBV4-1 to TRBJ2-7, with TRBD1 matching 7 bases. J lost 3 bases, V lost 3 bases, and 8 bases had no gene match. The CDR3 covers 15 residues. Looked up from germline, CDR1 is MGHRA and CDR2 is YSYEKL. CDR3 loop: CASSQNRGSFYEQYF. CDR3 DNA sequence: TGCGCCAGCAGCCAGAACAGGGGCTCTTTCTACGAGCAGTACTTC.

The chain links TRBV19 to TRBJ2-2, with 10 positions matching TRBD1. V lost 3 bases and J lost 6; bases outside the gene matches: 7. This CDR3 is 16 amino acids long. The V gene's germline CDR1 is LNHDA and CDR2 SQIVND (reference sequence). In DNA, the CDR3 is TGTGCCAGTAGTATGCTACGTGACAGGGGGCCCGGGGAGCTGTTTTTT. Translated: CASSMLRDRGPGELFF. The full variable domain, rest sourced from reference TRBV19 and TRBJ2-2, is DGGITQSPKYLFRKEGQNVTLSCEQNLNHDAMYWYRQDPGQGLRLIYYSQIVNDFQKGDIAEGYSVSREKKESFPLTVTSAQKNPTAFYLCASSMLRDRGPGELFFGEGSRLTVL.

V is TRBV2 and J is TRBJ2-2; a possible D gene is TRBD2 (5 bases). This CDR3 has 14 amino acids. V dropped 7 bases and J dropped 4 bases, with 13 bases sitting between them. Germline-derived CDR1 and CDR2 are SNHLY and FYNNEI. CDR3 amino acids: CASNPGSITGELFF. The CDR3 bases are TGTGCCAGCAACCCGGGATCCATCACCGGGGAGCTGTTTTTT. Drawing the rest from reference TRBV2 and TRBJ2-2, the complete variable domain is EPEVTQTPSHQVTQMGQEVILRCVPISNHLYFYWYRQILGQKVEFLVSFYNNEISEKSEIFDDQFSVERPDGSNFTLKIRSTKLEDSAMYFCASNPGSITGELFFGEGSRLTVL.

This chain uses TRBV6-5 with TRBJ1-3; D uncertain. Germline lookup yields CDR1 MNHEY and CDR2 SVGAGI. V dropped 0 bases and J dropped 1 base, with 7 bases sitting between them. This CDR3 comprises 15 residues. The CDR3 sequence is CASSYSFRSGNTIYF. As DNA, the CDR3 is TGTGCCAGCAGTTACTCGTTCAGGTCTGGAAACACCATATATTTT.

The CDR3 reads CASRSIGTEAFF. Written as DNA, the CDR3 is TGTGCCAGCAGGAGTATTGGCACTGAAGCTTTCTTT. V and J are TRBV27 and TRBJ1-1; D remains ambiguous. CDR1 and CDR2 from the germline V gene are MNHEY and SMNVEV (reference sequence). V lost 6 bases and J 4 bases, leaving 9 bases between the germline ends. The CDR3 is made up of 12 amino acids.

The CDR3 region has the DNA TGTGCCAGCAGCATGGGACTCAGGGCAGGGGGTAACACCGGGGAGCTGTTTTTT. Translated: CASSMGLRAGGNTGELFF. The chain employs TRBV5-6 and TRBJ2-2; the D gene is possibly TRBD1 (7 bases). This CDR3 contains 18 residues. V lost 4 bases, J lost 2 bases, and 21 bases lay in between. Germline V gives CDR1 SGHDT, CDR2 YYEEEE.

J is TRBJ1-5 and V is TRBV6-1; D ambiguous. The CDR3 consists of 13 residues. CDR1 is MNHNS and CDR2 is SASEGT in the germline V gene. The V gene lost 3 bases and the J gene lost 0 bases, with 3 bases spanning the gap. CDR3 coding DNA: TGTGCCAGCAGTGACAGTAGCAATCAGCCCCAGCATTTT. Translated, it gives CASSDSSNQPQHF.

In DNA, the CDR3 is TGTGCCAGCAGCCCGACCGGGACTAGGGCATACAATGAGCAGTTCTTC. Its protein product is CASSPTGTRAYNEQFF. The chain joins TRBV7-9 to TRBJ2-1, with 8 positions matching TRBD2. The CDR3 contains 16 residues. CDR1 is SEHNR and CDR2 is FQNEAQ in the germline V gene (reference sequence). The V segment lost 5 bases and the J segment 4 bases; nucleotides outside the gene matches: 10.

This rearrangement joins TRBV7-2 to TRBJ2-1; D ambiguous. CDR1 is SGHTA and CDR2 is FQGNSA in the germline V gene. The CDR3 is made up of 13 amino acids. The ends were cut back, 2 bases at V and 5 bases at J, with 7 bases in the middle. CDR3: CASSLYRNNEQFF. The CDR3 DNA sequence: TGTGCCAGCAGCTTATACCGCAACAATGAGCAGTTCTTC.

Worth noting for this clone: One end of the junction fails to match germline, which may point to a read error. The chain uses TRBV2 and TRBJ2-7, with TRBD1 as a possible D gene (6 bases). Germline loops: CDR1 SNHLY, CDR2 FYNNEI. This CDR3 spans 12 amino acids. CDR3 bases: TGTGCCAGCAGTCACCCGGACAGATCAGCGGACTTC. It codes for CASSHPDRSADF.

This sequence joins TRBV12-1 and TRBJ2-3; the tabulated D call, TRBD1, remains unverified against the DNA. TRBV12-1 is given as a pseudogene. The CDR3 contains 18 residues. The CDR3 spells CASSFARRQQPSTDTQYF. DNA for the CDR3: TGTGCCAGCAGCTTTGCGCGAAGACAACAGCCTAGCACAGATACGCAGTATTTT.

This chain joins TRBV21-1 and TRBJ1-5; TRBD1, the table's D call, lacks a check against the DNA. TRBV21-1 is an annotated pseudogene. The CDR3 loop spans 15 amino acids. For the CDR3, the DNA is TGTGCCAGCATCCACAGGGGAAGCCGCAATCAGCCCCAGCATTTT. This sequence encodes CASIHRGSRNQPQHF.

The chain combines TRBV7-8 with TRBJ1-5, with no clear D. Germline V CDR1 and CDR2: SGHVS, FQNEAQ. The V end lost 5 bases, the J end lost 0 bases, and 14 bases lay between the germline ends. The CDR3 totals 16 residues. The CDR3 DNA reads as TGTGCCAGCAGCCTGCGGACCGACTCTAGCAATCAGCCCCAGCATTTT. Translation: CASSLRTDSSNQPQHF.

The CDR3 region has the DNA TGTGCCAGCAGCCGGGCCACCAACACTGAAGCTTTCTTT. As protein: CASSRATNTEAFF. This chain joins TRBV5-4 and TRBJ1-1; D is unclear. Germline CDR1 is SGHNT and CDR2 is YYREEE (reference sequence). CDR3 length: 13 residues. V was clipped by 4 bases and J by 2 bases, with 9 bases between them.

The sample holds a few counts of this clone. The chain employs TRBV6-5 and TRBJ1-3; the D gene is possibly TRBD1 (6 bases). In germline, CDR1 is MNHEY, CDR2 SVGAGI. Trimming took 6 bases from V and 4 from J, leaving 10 bases between them. The CDR3 consists of 13 residues. CDR3 in amino acids: CASSGDRGNTIYF. CDR3 nucleotide sequence: TGTGCCAGCAGCGGTGACAGGGGAAACACCATATATTTT.

In DNA form, the CDR3 reads TGTGCCAGTAGTGGGCAGGTGGGCACCGGGGAGCTGTTTTTT. It yields the protein CASSGQVGTGELFF. The chain employs TRBV19 and TRBJ2-2; D is ambiguous. V lost 5 bases and J lost 4, with 11 bases in between. The CDR3 loop spans 14 amino acids. The germline V gene has CDR1 LNHDA and CDR2 SQIVND (reference sequence). Supplemented by reference TRBV19 and TRBJ2-2, the full variable domain reads DGGITQSPKYLFRKEGQNVTLSCEQNLNHDAMYWYRQDPGQGLRLIYYSQIVNDFQKGDIAEGYSVSREKKESFPLTVTSAQKNPTAFYLCASSGQVGTGELFFGEGSRLTVL.

The rearrangement links TRBV27 to TRBJ1-2; D remains unclear. This CDR3 has 14 residues. Germline V lookup: CDR1 MNHEY, CDR2 SMNVEV (reference sequence). The germline V and J ends were trimmed by 2 bases and 7 bases, with 14 bases remaining between them. The CDR3 sequence is CASSLTLGGAGYTF. The CDR3, as DNA: TGTGCCAGCAGTTTAACCCTCGGTGGAGCTGGCTACACCTTC.

Note on this clone: This sample includes further DNA sequences coding for the same CDR3. The chain recombines TRBV6-6 with TRBJ1-1; no clear D. Germline CDR1 is MNHNY and CDR2 is SVGAGI (reference sequence). The CDR3 length is 11 residues. Trimming took 1 base from V and 3 from J, leaving 0 bases between them. CDR3 protein: CASSYYTEAFF. As DNA, the CDR3 is TGTGCCAGCAGTTACTACACTGAAGCTTTCTTT.

The CDR3 spells CASRSFAGSGSETQYF. CDR3 sequence (DNA): TGTGCCAGCAGATCCTTCGCGGGCTCGGGTTCAGAGACCCAGTACTTC. The chain combines TRBV6-4 with TRBJ2-5, with a tentative D call TRBD2 (5 bases). This CDR3 spans 16 amino acids. Germline CDR1 MRHNA, CDR2 SNTAGT. Trimming took 6 bases from V and 4 from J, leaving 21 bases between them.

The chain carries TRBV2 and TRBJ1-2, with TRBD1 identical over 8 bases. Unmatched junction bases numbered 5, after V lost 6 bases and J lost 2 bases. Germline values: CDR1 SNHLY, CDR2 FYNNEI. CDR3 length: 14 amino acids. CDR3 amino acids: CASRRDRTNYGYTF. Here the CDR3 DNA reads TGTGCCAGCAGACGGGACAGGACCAACTATGGCTACACCTTC.

V and J are TRBV5-1 and TRBJ2-7, with unresolved D. Germline CDR1 and CDR2: SGHRS and YFSETQ. This CDR3 comprises 13 residues. V was shortened by 0 bases and J by 4 bases, with 8 bases between the two germline ends. The CDR3 sequence is CASSLASVYEQYF. In nucleotides, the CDR3 is TGCGCCAGCAGCTTGGCTTCAGTTTACGAGCAGTACTTC.

The chain combines TRBV18 with TRBJ1-5; no reliable D call. This CDR3 comprises 14 residues. Germline values: CDR1 KGHSH, CDR2 LQKENI. The ends were cut back, 2 bases at V and 7 bases at J, with 12 bases in the middle. The CDR3 here is CASSPGAVDQPQHF. The CDR3 DNA follows: TGTGCCAGCTCACCAGGAGCTGTGGACCAGCCCCAGCATTTT. The full variable domain, completed using reference TRBV18 and TRBJ1-5, is NAGVMQNPRHLVRRRGQEARLRCSPMKGHSHVYWYRQLPEEGLKFMVYLQKENIIDESGMPKERFSAEFPKEGPSILRIQQVVRGDSAAYFCASSPGAVDQPQHFGDGTRLSIL.

The chain carries TRBV4-1 and TRBJ1-1; unclear D gene. Germline CDR1 reads MGHRA; CDR2 reads YSYEKL. This CDR3 contains 15 residues. V was clipped by 1 base and J by 6 bases, with 15 bases between them. CDR3 loop: CASSQGNRASAEAFF. The CDR3 region has the DNA TGCGCCAGCAGCCAAGGTAATCGGGCCTCGGCTGAAGCTTTCTTT.